This T cell receptor beta chain emerged from a study of CD8 T cells in Susac syndrome. Overall study findings and caveats: The number of individuals included in the study's TCR sequencing and HLA analysis was acknowledged as relatively small.

High-throughput TCR beta sequencing covered peripheral CD8+ and CD4+ T cells. A note on this clonotype: Its antigen is unknown.

Reverse transcription of roughly 0.45 to 1 ug RNA was performed with random hexamers. Across 54 Vbeta and 13 Jbeta, immunoSEQ multiplex PCR amplified TCR beta CDR3. TCRdb processed the immunoSEQ multiplex PCR reads anew with MiXCR; each CDR3 protein has one entry. The sample comprises 69,000 or so distinct CDR3 sequences, more than 85% of which are singletons, and roughly 0.25% rests with the top ten. The CDR3 sequence is 17 residues long. V was pared by 1 base and J by 5 bases, with 18 bases between. Looked up from germline, CDR1 is SEHNR and CDR2 is FQNEAQ (reference sequence). This sequence originates from a human donor in good health. The rearrangement joins TRBV7-9 to TRBJ1-5; D might be TRBD1 (6 bases). Specimen: CD8+ T cells from PBMCs. CDR3 DNA sequence: TGTGCCAGCAGCTTAGGGTTCTCAGACAGGCCTGATCAGCCCCAGCATTTT. Translation: CASSLGFSDRPDQPQHF. The full variable domain, in which reference TRBV7-9 and TRBJ1-5 provide the parts outside the CDR3, is DTGVSQNPRHKITKRGQNVTFRCDPISEHNRLYWYRQTLGQGPEFLTYFQNEAQLEKSRLLSDRFSAERPKGSFSTLEIQRTEQGDSAMYLCASSLGFSDRPDQPQHFGDGTRLSIL.